This T cell receptor beta chain appears in the sequencing data of a study of blood T cell repertoires in COVID-19. Turning to the study itself: Donors in the United States, Italy and Spain gave samples during acute or convalescent COVID-19. The analysed material was cDNA or gDNA that came from T cells, B-cell-depleted T cells, or PBMCs.

Trimming removed 2 bases from V and 3 bases from J; junction bases left unmatched: 4. From germline, CDR1 is MGHRA and CDR2 YSYEKL. CDR3 length equals 17 residues. Original methodology: Reference gene primer amplification gave nucleated cell count estimates. Produced via immunoSEQ multiplex PCR; TCRdb's table is partial and in-frame only. V, J and clone size derive from that table, while D and trimming were established from the DNA sequence. The sample lists over 150,000 clones, approximately 86% seen once, with over 3.5% in the top ten. The origin of this receptor is a woman aged 55 to 70 who had recovered from COVID-19. Source material: peripheral blood. The chain links TRBV4-1 to TRBJ2-1; 13 bases align to TRBD2. The CDR3 reads CASSQTSGGANYNEQFF. DNA of the CDR3: TGCGCCAGCAGCCAAACTAGCGGGGGGGCAAACTACAATGAGCAGTTCTTC.